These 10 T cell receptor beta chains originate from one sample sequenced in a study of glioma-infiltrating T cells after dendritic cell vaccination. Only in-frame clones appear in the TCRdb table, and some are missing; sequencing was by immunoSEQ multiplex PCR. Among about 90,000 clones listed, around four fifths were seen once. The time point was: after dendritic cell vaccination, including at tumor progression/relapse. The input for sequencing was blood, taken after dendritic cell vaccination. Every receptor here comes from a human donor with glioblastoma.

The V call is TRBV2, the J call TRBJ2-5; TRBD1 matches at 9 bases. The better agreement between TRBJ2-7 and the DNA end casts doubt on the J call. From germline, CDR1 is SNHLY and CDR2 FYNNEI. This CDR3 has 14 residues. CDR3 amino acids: CASSDGTGPYEQYF. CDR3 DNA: TGTGCCAGCAGTGACGGGACAGGGCCCTACGAGCAGTACTTC.

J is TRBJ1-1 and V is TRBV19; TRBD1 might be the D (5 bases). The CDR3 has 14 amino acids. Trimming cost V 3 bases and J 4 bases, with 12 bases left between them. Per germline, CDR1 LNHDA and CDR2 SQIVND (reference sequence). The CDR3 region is CASSIGGEATEAFF. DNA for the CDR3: TGTGCCAGTAGTATCGGAGGGGAGGCCACTGAAGCTTTCTTT. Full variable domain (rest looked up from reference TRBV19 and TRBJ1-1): DGGITQSPKYLFRKEGQNVTLSCEQNLNHDAMYWYRQDPGQGLRLIYYSQIVNDFQKGDIAEGYSVSREKKESFPLTVTSAQKNPTAFYLCASSIGGEATEAFFGQGTRLTVV.

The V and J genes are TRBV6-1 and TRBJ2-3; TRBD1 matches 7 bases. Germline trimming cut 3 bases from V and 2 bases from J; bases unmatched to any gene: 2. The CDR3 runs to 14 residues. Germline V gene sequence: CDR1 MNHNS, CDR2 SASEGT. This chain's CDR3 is CASSDRGYTDTQYF. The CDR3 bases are TGTGCCAGCAGTGACAGGGGGTACACAGATACGCAGTATTTT.

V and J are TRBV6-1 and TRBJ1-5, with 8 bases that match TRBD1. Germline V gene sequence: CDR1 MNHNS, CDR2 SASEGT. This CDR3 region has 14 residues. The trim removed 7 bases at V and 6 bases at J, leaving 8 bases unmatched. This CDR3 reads CASTAGGGSQPQHF. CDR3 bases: TGTGCCAGCACCGCAGGGGGCGGCAGTCAGCCCCAGCATTTT.

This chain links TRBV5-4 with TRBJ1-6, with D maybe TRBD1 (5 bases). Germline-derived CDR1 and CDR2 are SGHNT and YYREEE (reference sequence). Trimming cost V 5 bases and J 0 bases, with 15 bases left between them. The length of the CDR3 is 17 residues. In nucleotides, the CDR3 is TGTGCCAGCAGACCAGGGCCCGGGGGCTCCTATAATTCACCCCTCCACTTT. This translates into CASRPGPGGSYNSPLHF.

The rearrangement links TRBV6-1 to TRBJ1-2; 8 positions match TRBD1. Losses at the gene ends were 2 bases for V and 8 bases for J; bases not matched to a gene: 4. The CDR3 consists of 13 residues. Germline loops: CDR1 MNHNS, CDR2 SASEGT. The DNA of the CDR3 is TGTGCCAGCAGTGAAACCAGGGGGCTAGGCTACACCTTC. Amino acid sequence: CASSETRGLGYTF.

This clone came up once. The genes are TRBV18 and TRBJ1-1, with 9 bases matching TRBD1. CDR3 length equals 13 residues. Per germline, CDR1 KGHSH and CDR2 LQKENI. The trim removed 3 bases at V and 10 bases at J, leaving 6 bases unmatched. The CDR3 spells CASSPGKDRGAFF. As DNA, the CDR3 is TGTGCCAGCTCACCCGGAAAGGACAGGGGAGCTTTCTTT.

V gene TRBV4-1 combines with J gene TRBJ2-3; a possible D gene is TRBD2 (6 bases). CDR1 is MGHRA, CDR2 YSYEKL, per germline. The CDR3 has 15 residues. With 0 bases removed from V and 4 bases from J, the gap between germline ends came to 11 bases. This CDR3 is CASSQEIREADTQYF. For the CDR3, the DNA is TGCGCCAGCAGCCAAGAGATCAGGGAGGCAGATACGCAGTATTTT.

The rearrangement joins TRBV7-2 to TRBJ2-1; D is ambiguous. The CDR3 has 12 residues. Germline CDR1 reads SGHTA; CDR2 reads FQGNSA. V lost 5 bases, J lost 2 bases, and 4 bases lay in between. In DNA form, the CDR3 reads TGTGCCAGCAGCCCCGCCTACAATGAGCAGTTCTTC. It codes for CASSPAYNEQFF.

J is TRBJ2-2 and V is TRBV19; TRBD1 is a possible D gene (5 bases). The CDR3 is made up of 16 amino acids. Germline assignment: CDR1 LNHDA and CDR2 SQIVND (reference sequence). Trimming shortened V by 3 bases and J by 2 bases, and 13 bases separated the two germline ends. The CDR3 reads CASSIRDSSNTGELFF. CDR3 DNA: TGTGCCAGTAGTATCAGAGACAGTTCCAACACCGGGGAGCTGTTTTTT. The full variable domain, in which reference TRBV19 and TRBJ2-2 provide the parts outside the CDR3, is DGGITQSPKYLFRKEGQNVTLSCEQNLNHDAMYWYRQDPGQGLRLIYYSQIVNDFQKGDIAEGYSVSREKKESFPLTVTSAQKNPTAFYLCASSIRDSSNTGELFFGEGSRLTVL.